Following are 28 T cell receptor beta chains from one sample sequenced in a study of blood T cells in healthy people across ages. With a J-beta primer mix and a sample-barcoded 5' primer, a second PCR ran roughly 7 to 11 cycles. TCRdb fed the 5' RACE reads into MiXCR, producing one record per CDR3 protein. The data show around 1,000,000 distinct CDR3 sequences, approximately 26% seen once. This same sample was also taken into another study, of T cells of mothers and their children.

The sequenced material came from blood. Receptors originate from a girl aged 2-9 years in good health.

The sample holds a few counts of this clonotype. In DNA, the CDR3 is TGTGCCAGCAGTCTCCCGTCGAGGGGCATTCGCACAGATACGCAGTATTTT. The encoded protein is CASSLPSRGIRTDTQYF. The rearrangement joins TRBV28 to TRBJ2-3; TRBD1 or TRBD2 may be the D gene (5 bases each). Between the trimmed V and J ends, which lost 5 bases and 1 base, there was a span of 19 bases. Germline V gives CDR1 MDHEN, CDR2 SYDVKM. CDR3 length: 17 residues.

This clonotype was detected only a few times. V and J are TRBV3-1 and TRBJ2-5; D is possibly TRBD2 (7 bases). The DNA end lines up better with TRBJ2-1; the J call may be wrong. CDR1 is LGHDT and CDR2 is YNNKEL in the germline V gene (reference sequence). This CDR3 is built from 16 residues. The CDR3 DNA reads TGTGCCAGCAGCTATACACTCAGGGGAGGGAATTATGAGCAGTTCTTC. Its protein is CASSYTLRGGNYEQFF.

This clonotype was found a few times. The chain couples TRBV21-1 to TRBJ2-5; the table's D call of TRBD1 was not tested on the DNA. TRBV21-1 is labeled a pseudogene. The CDR3 has 17 amino acids. The CDR3 region has the DNA TGTGCCAGCAGCAAATTGAGGGACAGGGGGTACCTTGTGACCCAGTACTTC. Translating gives CASSKLRDRGYLVTQYF.

This clonotype was recorded only once. The chain carries TRBV4-3 and TRBJ2-7; the match to TRBD1 covers 12 bases. Germline CDR1 LGHNA, CDR2 YSLEER. The CDR3 sequence is 15 residues long. With 0 bases clipped from V and 7 bases from J, the junction kept 4 bases outside the gene matches. CDR3 DNA sequence: TGCGCCAGCAGCCAAGATCGGGACAGGGGGCATGAGCAGTACTTC. Protein sequence: CASSQDRDRGHEQYF.

This sequence joins TRBV5-1 and TRBJ2-3, with 7 bases matching TRBD2. CDR3 length: 13 residues. From germline, CDR1 is SGHRS and CDR2 YFSETQ. Trimming at V came to 1 base and at J to 5 bases, leaving 1 base not matched to a gene. In DNA, the CDR3 is TGCGCCAGCAGCTTGCGGGAGGTAGATACGCAGTATTTT. This translates into CASSLREVDTQYF.

The rearrangement links TRBV6-5 to TRBJ1-2; the D is unclear. Trimming removed 4 bases from V and 9 bases from J, with 21 bases in between. The CDR3 is 15 amino acids. CDR1 MNHEY and CDR2 SVGAGI come from the germline V gene. CDR3: CASSLSRPYEGRYTF. CDR3 bases: TGTGCCAGCAGTTTGTCGAGACCTTATGAGGGCCGCTACACCTTC.

This clonotype appeared a few times. The rearrangement links TRBV5-1 to TRBJ2-2; no clear D. The CDR3 runs to 12 residues. Germline CDR1 and CDR2: SGHRS and YFSETQ. V was shortened by 7 bases and J by 7 bases, with 11 bases between the two germline ends. The CDR3, as DNA: TGCGCCAGCGCCGCACCGGGCGGGGAGCTGTTTTTT. As protein: CASAAPGGELFF.

The sample holds a few counts of this clonotype. The chain employs TRBV7-2 and TRBJ2-4; D possibly corresponds to TRBD1 (6 bases). The CDR3 has 15 residues. V was pared by 5 bases and J by 4 bases, with 15 bases between. Germline-derived CDR1 and CDR2 are SGHTA and FQGNSA. CDR3 sequence: CASSATRGQKNIQYF. CDR3 coding DNA: TGTGCCAGCAGCGCCACCAGGGGCCAGAAAAACATTCAGTACTTC. Full variable domain (missing parts from reference TRBV7-2 and TRBJ2-4): GAGVSQSPSNKVTEKGKDVELRCDPISGHTALYWYRQSLGQGLEFLIYFQGNSAPDKSGLPSDRFSAERTGGSVSTLTIQRTQQEDSAVYLCASSATRGQKNIQYFGAGTRLSVL.

The chain employs TRBV7-8 and TRBJ1-1, with 7 bases that match TRBD1. CDR1 is SGHVS and CDR2 is FQNEAQ in the germline V gene. The CDR3 sequence is 13 residues long. Germline trimming cut 2 bases from V and 6 bases from J; bases unmatched to any gene: 3. CDR3 in amino acids: CASSLSTGAEAFF. The CDR3 nucleotides read TGTGCCAGCAGCTTATCCACAGGGGCTGAAGCTTTCTTT.

The V call is TRBV28, the J call TRBJ1-1; 7 positions match TRBD1. Germline assignment: CDR1 MDHEN and CDR2 SYDVKM. The CDR3 loop spans 15 amino acids. J was trimmed by 1 base and V by 5 bases; bases with no gene match: 7. CDR3 in amino acids: CASSPLQGRNTEAFF. CDR3 DNA: TGTGCCAGCAGTCCTCTACAGGGGAGGAACACTGAAGCTTTCTTT.

V is TRBV29-1 and J is TRBJ2-3, with D unclear. The germline V gene encodes CDR1 SQVTM and CDR2 ANQGSEA. V was pared by 8 bases and J by 2 bases, with 17 bases between. The CDR3 length is 14 residues. This chain's CDR3 is CSQGGQADTDTQYF. CDR3 nucleotides: TGCAGCCAAGGTGGCCAGGCAGACACAGATACGCAGTATTTT.

The chain uses TRBV11-2 and TRBJ1-2; a possible D gene is TRBD1 (6 bases). V was clipped by 0 bases and J by 6 bases, with 11 bases between them. The V gene's germline CDR1 is SGHAT and CDR2 FQNNGV. CDR3 size: 14 residues. CDR3 residues: CASSLDWTDNGYTF. The CDR3 DNA follows: TGTGCCAGCAGCTTAGATTGGACAGATAATGGCTACACCTTC.

V is TRBV7-9 and J is TRBJ2-2; weak D call: TRBD2 (6 bases). Germline CDR1 SEHNR, CDR2 FQNEAQ (reference sequence). The CDR3 contains 14 residues. CDR3 in DNA: TGTGTCGCCCCGGCTGGTAGCGGCACCGGGGAGCTGTTTTTT. Translation gives CVAPAGSGTGELFF.

This clonotype was observed a handful of times. The V call is TRBV5-1, the J call TRBJ2-7; 8 bases map to TRBD2. V was pared by 0 bases and J by 7 bases, with 12 bases of the junction left unmatched. The CDR3 consists of 16 residues. Germline CDR1 and CDR2: SGHRS and YFSETQ. In nucleotides, the CDR3 is TGCGCCAGCAGCTTGGCCCCGCCTGGGACTAGAAGAGAGCAGTACTTC. This translates into CASSLAPPGTRREQYF.

The chain recombines TRBV6-6 with TRBJ1-2; no clear D gene. Trimming stripped 2 bases from V and 7 bases from J, with 8 bases between. CDR1 is MNHNY, CDR2 SVGAGI, per germline (reference sequence). CDR3 length: 12 amino acids. CDR3 in amino acids: CASSYSLSGYTF. DNA of the CDR3: TGTGCCAGCAGTTACAGTCTCTCTGGCTACACCTTC.

This clonotype was detected ten times or more. The chain joins TRBV4-2 to TRBJ2-5, with D possibly matching TRBD2 (5 bases). The CDR3 extends over 17 amino acids. V lost 0 bases to trimming and J lost 2 bases, with 16 bases between them. CDR1 LGHNA and CDR2 YNFKEQ come from the germline V gene. CDR3 sequence reads: CASSQDGGVGRQETQYF. CDR3 DNA: TGTGCCAGCAGCCAAGACGGAGGAGTTGGGCGACAAGAGACCCAGTACTTC.

V is TRBV12-3 or TRBV12-4 and J is TRBJ1-1; tentative D call: TRBD1 (5 bases). CDR3 length: 14 amino acids. V lost 5 bases and J 6 bases, leaving 16 bases between the germline ends. CDR3 in amino acids: CASSPGTQEAEAFF. The DNA of the CDR3 is TGTGCCAGCAGTCCCGGGACCCAAGAGGCTGAAGCTTTCTTT.

V usage is TRBV12-3 or TRBV12-4 and J usage is TRBJ2-1; no clear D. This CDR3 spans 15 amino acids. V lost 2 bases and J 7 bases, leaving 15 bases between the germline ends. The CDR3 reads CASSLMPPEWNEQFF. The CDR3 bases are TGTGCCAGCAGTTTAATGCCGCCAGAGTGGAATGAGCAGTTCTTC.

J is TRBJ2-5 and V is TRBV28, with D tentatively TRBD2 (6 bases). The DNA end is more similar to TRBJ2-7, so the J call may be wrong. Per the germline V gene, CDR1 is MDHEN and CDR2 is SYDVKM. CDR3 length: 16 amino acids. CDR3 sequence (DNA): TGTGCCAGCAGCTTGGGTCGGAGGGAGGTCCCCTACGAGCAGTACTTC. Protein product: CASSLGRREVPYEQYF.

A few counts support this clonotype. The V gene is TRBV29-1, the J gene TRBJ1-4; no reliable D call. This CDR3 spans 15 amino acids. Germline assignment: CDR1 SQVTM and CDR2 ANQGSEA. Deletions cut 4 bases from V and 0 bases from J, with 12 bases between. The CDR3 nucleotides are TGCAGCGTTGCTTGGGAGGGAGCAACTAATGAAAAACTGTTTTTT. Its protein product is CSVAWEGATNEKLFF.

This chain joins TRBV5-5 and TRBJ1-2; possible D gene TRBD1, 5 bases. Looked up from germline, CDR1 is SGHKS and CDR2 is YYEKEE (reference sequence). The CDR3 has 13 amino acids. The ends were cut back, 4 bases at V and 8 bases at J, with 15 bases in the middle. The CDR3 DNA reads TGTGCCAGCAGCCCTATCCGACAGTCGGGCTACACCTTC. Residues: CASSPIRQSGYTF.

The V and J genes are TRBV9 and TRBJ2-3; D might be TRBD1 (6 bases). The V gene lost 0 bases and the J gene lost 3 bases, with 17 bases spanning the gap. The CDR3 loop spans 17 amino acids. From germline, CDR1 is SGDLS and CDR2 YYNGEE. Written as DNA, the CDR3 is TGTGCCAGCAGCGTAGGGGCTGCACAGGGAAGAACAGATACGCAGTATTTT. Its protein is CASSVGAAQGRTDTQYF.

The rearrangement joins TRBV27 to TRBJ2-1; TRBD2 aligns across 8 bases. Germline V CDR1 and CDR2: MNHEY, SMNVEV (reference sequence). The CDR3 is made up of 15 amino acids. Trimming removed 3 bases from V and 8 bases from J; junction bases left unmatched: 9. The CDR3 coding sequence is TGTGCCAGCAGTTTGGGGACTAGTTTTAACGATGAGCAGTTCTTC. It translates to CASSLGTSFNDEQFF.

This clonotype was picked up a small number of times. The chain uses TRBV28 and TRBJ2-7, with 8 bases aligning to TRBD2. Per germline, CDR1 MDHEN and CDR2 SYDVKM. V lost 5 bases, J lost 1 base, and 13 bases stayed unmatched. The CDR3 is made up of 17 amino acids. The CDR3 nucleotides read TGTGCCAGCAGTCCTGATCCCCGACTAGCGCGATCCTACGAGCAGTACTTC. It is translated as CASSPDPRLARSYEQYF.

The chain has TRBV20-1 and TRBJ1-5; D not resolved. Per germline, CDR1 DFQATT and CDR2 SNEGSKA (reference sequence). V was shortened by 3 bases and J by 6 bases, with 12 bases between the two germline ends. The CDR3 contains 13 residues. CDR3 region: CSASWGEGQPQHF. As DNA, the CDR3 is TGCAGTGCTAGCTGGGGAGAGGGTCAGCCCCAGCATTTT.

The chain carries TRBV11-2 and TRBJ2-3; 11 bases align to TRBD2. CDR3 size: 16 residues. With 7 bases clipped from V and 2 bases from J, the junction kept 8 bases outside the gene matches. CDR1 and CDR2 (germline): SGHAT, FQNNGV. The CDR3 DNA follows: TGTGCCAGCACCAAGGGGACTAGCGGTTTCACAGATACGCAGTATTTT. Translated: CASTKGTSGFTDTQYF. Using reference TRBV11-2 and TRBJ2-3 for the parts outside the CDR3, the full variable domain is EAGVAQSPRYKIIEKRQSVAFWCNPISGHATLYWYQQILGQGPKLLIQFQNNGVVDDSQLPKDRFSAERLKGVDSTLKIQPAKLEDSAVYLCASTKGTSGFTDTQYFGPGTRLTVL.

The chain uses TRBV7-3 and TRBJ1-1; D unresolved. The germline V and J ends were trimmed by 0 bases and 0 bases, with 5 bases remaining between them. Germline V gene data show CDR1 as SGHTA and CDR2 as FQGTGA. The CDR3 is 14 amino acids. Here the CDR3 DNA reads TGTGCCAGCAGCTTAACTCCCCTGAACACTGAAGCTTTCTTT. Protein: CASSLTPLNTEAFF. The complete variable domain, with remaining parts taken from reference TRBV7-3 and TRBJ1-1, reads GAGVSQTPSNKVTEKGKYVELRCDPISGHTALYWYRQSLGQGPEFLIYFQGTGAADDSGLPNDRFFAVRPEGSVSTLKIQRTERGDSAVYLCASSLTPLNTEAFFGQGTRLTVV.

The chain links TRBV5-1 to TRBJ2-1; D unresolved. The J call may be wrong; the DNA end is better matched by TRBJ2-7. This CDR3 is 11 amino acids long. CDR1 and CDR2 from the germline V gene are SGHRS and YFSETQ. The CDR3 DNA sequence: TGCGCCAGCAGAGATGCGTCAGTACAGTACTTC. Translation: CASRDASVQYF.